Below are 25 T cell receptor beta chains sequenced from a single sample in a study of cytomegalovirus exposure and HLA in healthy donors. 60 Vbeta and 13 Jbeta primers were used in PCR. TCRdb's copy holds only in-frame clones and misses some; the assay was immunoSEQ multiplex PCR. The sample contains 150,000 or so clones, 84% of which appear only once. What was sequenced was PBMCs. These receptor sequences come from a man between 18 and 35 years old in good health and CMV-seronegative.

This clone has a single count. This chain uses TRBV4-2 with TRBJ1-4; 7 nucleotides align to TRBD1. With 1 base clipped from V and 7 bases from J, the junction kept 6 bases outside the gene matches. Germline V gene lookup returns CDR1 LGHNA and CDR2 YNFKEQ. The CDR3 extends over 15 amino acids. CDR3 in amino acids: CASSQGQGGGEKLFF. As DNA, the CDR3 is TGTGCCAGCAGCCAAGGACAGGGAGGAGGTGAAAAACTGTTTTTT.

The chain is built from TRBV2 and TRBJ2-7, with 8 bases identical to TRBD2. This CDR3 region has 13 residues. In germline, CDR1 is SNHLY, CDR2 FYNNEI. The trim removed 11 bases at V and 4 bases at J, leaving 10 bases unmatched. In DNA, the CDR3 is TGTGCCGGACGCTCGACTAGCGTGTACGAGCAGTACTTC. It translates to CAGRSTSVYEQYF. The full variable domain, with the rest looked up from reference TRBV2 and TRBJ2-7, is EPEVTQTPSHQVTQMGQEVILRCVPISNHLYFYWYRQILGQKVEFLVSFYNNEISEKSEIFDDQFSVERPDGSNFTLKIRSTKLEDSAMYFCAGRSTSVYEQYFGPGTRLTVT.

The rearrangement links TRBV6-5 to TRBJ2-1; TRBD1 matches at 11 bases. CDR1 and CDR2 (germline): MNHEY, SVGAGI. J lost 10 bases, V lost 4 bases, and 9 bases had no gene match. The CDR3 spans 15 residues. CDR3 residues: CASSSGTGGWKEQFF. CDR3 DNA sequence: TGTGCCAGCAGTTCTGGGACAGGGGGATGGAAAGAGCAGTTCTTC.

The V call is TRBV2, the J call TRBJ2-5, with 12 nucleotides matching TRBD2. Germline loops: CDR1 SNHLY, CDR2 FYNNEI. J gave up 9 bases and V 5 bases, and 10 bases lay outside the gene matches. The CDR3 covers 15 residues. The CDR3: CASSTRLAGVHPQYF. As DNA, the CDR3 is TGTGCCAGCAGTACCCGACTAGCGGGAGTCCATCCCCAGTACTTC.

In its sample, this clone was seen once. This rearrangement joins TRBV10-3 to TRBJ2-7, with D maybe TRBD1 (5 bases). V shed 4 bases and J shed 3 bases, with 10 bases lying between them. Germline CDR1 reads ENHRY; CDR2 reads SYGVKD. This CDR3 contains 13 residues. The CDR3 DNA reads as TGTGCCATCAGTGCAGGGATGGACTACGAGCAGTACTTC. It specifies CAISAGMDYEQYF.

The chain combines TRBV28 with TRBJ1-5; weak D call: TRBD1 (5 bases). V lost 2 bases to trimming and J lost 8 bases, with 16 bases between them. This CDR3 is 15 amino acids long. Looked up from germline, CDR1 is MDHEN and CDR2 is SYDVKM. The CDR3 spells CASSLPPAGREPQHF. The DNA for the CDR3 is TGTGCCAGCAGTTTACCACCCGCAGGGAGGGAGCCCCAGCATTTT.

The J gene is TRBJ1-5, the V gene TRBV28, with a tentative D call TRBD1 (5 bases). Germline CDR1 is MDHEN and CDR2 is SYDVKM. The length of the CDR3 is 15 residues. V gave up 7 bases and J gave up 2 bases, with 15 bases separating them. The CDR3 loop reads CASTWGGVGNQPQHF. As DNA, the CDR3 is TGTGCCAGCACCTGGGGGGGTGTGGGCAATCAGCCCCAGCATTTT.

The DNA for the CDR3 is TGCGCCAGCAGCCTCGGGACAGGGAACGAAAAACTGTTTTTT. This gives the protein CASSLGTGNEKLFF. The chain has TRBV5-1 and TRBJ1-4; 9 bases match TRBD1. This CDR3 region has 14 residues. V dropped 4 bases and J dropped 8; count of bases not matched to a gene: 6. Germline-derived CDR1 and CDR2 are SGHRS and YFSETQ.

The V call is TRBV7-9, the J call TRBJ2-1; D remains ambiguous. The germline gives CDR1 SEHNR, CDR2 FQNEAQ (reference sequence). CDR3 length: 13 residues. The V end was cut by 1 base, the J end by 6 bases, with 7 bases between. The CDR3: CASSLVAVNEQFF. The CDR3 bases are TGTGCCAGCAGCTTAGTGGCGGTCAATGAGCAGTTCTTC.

The V and J genes are TRBV30 and TRBJ2-7, with TRBD1 identical over 9 bases. J was trimmed by 3 bases and V by 0 bases; bases with no gene match: 3. The CDR3 has 14 amino acids. CDR1 and CDR2 from the germline V gene are GTSNPN and SVGIG (reference sequence). The CDR3 coding sequence is TGTGCCTGGAGTGTCCAGGGACAGGGCTACGAGCAGTACTTC. This encodes CAWSVQGQGYEQYF.

This rearrangement joins TRBV4-1 to TRBJ1-1; D is unclear. Germline V lookup: CDR1 MGHRA, CDR2 YSYEKL. The CDR3 sequence is 13 residues long. Between the trimmed V and J ends, which lost 2 bases and 8 bases, there was a span of 12 bases. The CDR3 loop reads CASSQKLEWEAFF. The CDR3, as DNA: TGCGCCAGCAGCCAAAAGCTAGAGTGGGAAGCTTTCTTT.

The chain uses TRBV6-1 and TRBJ2-6; D perhaps matches TRBD1 (5 bases). Germline CDR1 and CDR2: MNHNS and SASEGT. There are 15 residues in the CDR3. V was trimmed by 2 bases and J by 0 bases, leaving 5 bases between them. The CDR3 DNA reads TGTGCCAGCAGTGAACAGGGCTCTGGGGCCAACGTCCTGACTTTC. Protein: CASSEQGSGANVLTF.

This rearrangement joins TRBV7-8 to TRBJ1-4, with D unclear. CDR1 and CDR2 from the germline V gene are SGHVS and FQNEAQ. The germline V and J ends were trimmed by 4 bases and 4 bases, with 10 bases remaining between them. CDR3 length: 14 residues. CDR3 loop: CASSYSTVNEKLFF. CDR3 bases: TGTGCCAGCAGCTACAGTACAGTTAATGAAAAACTGTTTTTT. The variable domain in full, with the rest retrieved from reference TRBV7-8 and TRBJ1-4, is GAGVSQSPRYKVAKRGQDVALRCDPISGHVSLFWYQQALGQGPEFLTYFQNEAQLDKSGLPSDRFFAERPEGSVSTLKIQRTQQEDSAVYLCASSYSTVNEKLFFGSGTQLSVL.

The chain combines TRBV10-1 with TRBJ2-3; 11 positions match TRBD2. J was trimmed by 3 bases and V by 2 bases; bases with no gene match: 7. The CDR3 spans 17 residues. From germline, CDR1 is WNHNN and CDR2 SYGVQD (reference sequence). This CDR3 is CASSEIPLAGGTDTQYF. The CDR3 DNA sequence: TGCGCCAGCAGTGAGATCCCGTTAGCGGGGGGGACAGATACGCAGTATTTT.

The J gene is TRBJ1-6, the V gene TRBV11-2; D is possibly TRBD1 (5 bases). The CDR3 covers 14 residues. V was shortened by 0 bases and J by 10 bases, with 10 bases between the two germline ends. The V gene's germline CDR1 is SGHAT and CDR2 FQNNGV. CDR3 DNA sequence: TGTGCCAGCAGCTTAGACAGGGTGTGGTCACCCCTCCACTTT. Its protein is CASSLDRVWSPLHF.

The chain recombines TRBV6-4 with TRBJ2-3; the match to TRBD2 covers 12 bases. The CDR3 is 16 amino acids. With 4 bases clipped from V and 4 bases from J, the junction kept 6 bases outside the gene matches. CDR1 is MRHNA and CDR2 is SNTAGT in the germline V gene. CDR3 coding DNA: TGTGCCAGCAGTGTCCGGCCTAGCGGGGGGGCAGATACGCAGTATTTT. Amino acids: CASSVRPSGGADTQYF.

This clone turned up a few times. A read error may produce the germline difference seen at one junction end. Other DNA sequences in this sample translate to the same CDR3. V gene TRBV9 combines with J gene TRBJ2-7, with 10 positions matching TRBD1. The CDR3 consists of 15 residues. The germline CDR1 and CDR2 sequences are SGDLS and YYNGEE. CDR3 DNA sequence: TGCGCCAGCAGCGTAGGCGGACAGGGGGCCTACGAGCAGTACTTC. Protein product: CASSVGGQGAYEQYF.

In the case of this clone: Compared with germline, one end of the junction differs, possibly owing to a read error. The gene calls are TRBV5-1 and TRBJ2-1, with a tentative D call TRBD1 (5 bases). The germline V gene has CDR1 SGHRS and CDR2 YFSETQ. There are 14 residues in the CDR3. The CDR3 region is CAGSSAGSYNEQFF. DNA of the CDR3: TGCGCCGGCAGCTCCGCAGGGTCCTACAATGAGCAGTTCTTC.

The chain is built from TRBV5-1 and TRBJ2-5; a weak D match, TRBD1 (6 bases). The J call may be incorrect, as the DNA end agrees better with TRBJ2-7. Germline V gene lookup returns CDR1 SGHRS and CDR2 YFSETQ. The CDR3 length is 16 residues. Here the CDR3 DNA reads TGCGCCAGCAGCCTGAGAGCCTCACAGGGTCTGAGCGAGCAGTACTTC. It yields the protein CASSLRASQGLSEQYF.

The genes are TRBV7-3 and TRBJ2-7, with D hard to call. V gave up 4 bases and J gave up 6 bases, with 19 bases separating them. Germline V gene sequence: CDR1 SGHTA, CDR2 FQGTGA. The CDR3 is 15 residues long. Here the CDR3 DNA reads TGTGCCAGCAGCTCCGAGCTAGTAGCTGGCAGCGAGCAGTACTTC. Protein: CASSSELVAGSEQYF.

This chain joins TRBV5-6 and TRBJ1-3, with D unresolved. CDR3 length equals 14 residues. Germline loops: CDR1 SGHDT, CDR2 YYEEEE. V was cut by 0 bases and J by 4 bases, with 8 bases left in between. As DNA, the CDR3 is TGTGCCAGCAGCTTGGACATAACAGGAAACACCATATATTTT. Translated: CASSLDITGNTIYF.

The V call is TRBV2, the J call TRBJ2-5, with D unclear. This CDR3 has 13 amino acids. V lost 1 base, J lost 5 bases, and 8 bases lay in between. Looked up from germline, CDR1 is SNHLY and CDR2 is FYNNEI. CDR3 sequence reads: CASSEGRDETQYF. The CDR3 DNA sequence: TGTGCCAGCAGTGAAGGTAGAGATGAGACCCAGTACTTC. Full variable domain (remainder filled in from reference TRBV2 and TRBJ2-5): EPEVTQTPSHQVTQMGQEVILRCVPISNHLYFYWYRQILGQKVEFLVSFYNNEISEKSEIFDDQFSVERPDGSNFTLKIRSTKLEDSAMYFCASSEGRDETQYFGPGTRLLVL.

The gene calls are TRBV19 and TRBJ1-4; D is possibly TRBD1 (5 bases). CDR1 and CDR2 (germline): LNHDA, SQIVND (reference sequence). CDR3 size: 15 residues. V gave up 7 bases and J gave up 8 bases, with 20 bases separating them. In DNA form, the CDR3 reads TGTGCCAGTACCTCCCCTGGGAGGGGCCAGGAAAAACTGTTTTTT. This gives the protein CASTSPGRGQEKLFF.

This clone occurred once. The gene calls are TRBV27 and TRBJ2-7, with D perhaps TRBD1 (5 bases). The CDR3 covers 14 residues. Germline CDR1 MNHEY, CDR2 SMNVEV (reference sequence). V gave up 1 base and J gave up 6 bases, with 13 bases separating them. The chain's CDR3 is CASSLYGAATEQYF. The CDR3 region has the DNA TGTGCCAGCAGTTTATATGGGGCAGCTACCGAGCAGTACTTC.

V and J are TRBV7-9 and TRBJ2-5; no reliable D call. Per germline, CDR1 SEHNR and CDR2 FQNEAQ (reference sequence). The CDR3 sequence is 13 residues long. V was shortened by 7 bases and J by 5 bases, with 14 bases between the two germline ends. CDR3 region: CASTRGDLETQYF. CDR3 DNA: TGTGCCAGCACCCGAGGAGACCTGGAGACCCAGTACTTC.